One and the same sample provided the 32 T cell receptor beta chains below, sequenced in a study of T cells in Graves' hyperthyroidism and ophthalmopathy (dated by TCRdb to between 2019 and 2020). The library came from multiplex PCR. TCRdb records Illumina HiSeq 2000 as the sequencer. Amplification of TCR beta CDR3 regions was carried out from RNA transcripts. The first round of RT-PCR for the TCR CDR3 was performed with the HTBI primer set and the Qiagen OneStep RT-PCR kit. TCRdb passed the public sequencing reads through fastp at Q25 and MiXCR, retaining productive beta sequences. Duplicate CDR3 protein sequences are folded into a single record with the most common DNA and genes. Present in this sample are some 560,000 distinct CDR3 sequences, 12% to 15% of which were seen just once. About 14% of the sample rests with the top ten. Material: blood. Source of these receptors: a woman in her forties with Graves' hyperthyroidism.

This clonotype has ten or more counts. The V gene is TRBV27, the J gene TRBJ1-1; no reliable D call. This CDR3 spans 16 amino acids. CDR1 is MNHEY, CDR2 SMNVEV, per germline (reference sequence). The ends were cut back, 4 bases at V and 1 base at J, with 16 bases in the middle. The CDR3 region is CASSSAAIGENTEAFF. As DNA, the CDR3 is TGTGCCAGCAGTTCCGCCGCCATCGGAGAGAACACTGAAGCTTTCTTT.

This clonotype was observed a handful of times. Lacking the conserved final phenylalanine or tryptophan, this CDR3 likely reflects a read error. The DNA for the CDR3 is TGTGCCAGCAGTTACGCGGGGAGAGTCTACGAGCAGTACCTC. Its protein product is CASSYAGRVYEQYL. The gene calls are TRBV6-5 and TRBJ2-7; perhaps TRBD2 as D (6 bases). Germline assignment: CDR1 MNHEY and CDR2 SVGAGI. The CDR3 has 14 amino acids. V gave up 2 bases and J gave up 3 bases, with 11 bases separating them.

This clonotype showed up many times. CDR3 amino acids: CASSQVTGPRNTEAFF. The CDR3 DNA reads TGTGCCAGCAGCCAAGTAACAGGGCCTAGGAACACTGAAGCTTTCTTT. This chain joins TRBV3-1 and TRBJ1-1; a possible D gene is TRBD1 (6 bases). The CDR3 is 16 amino acids. V dropped 1 base and J dropped 1 base, with 13 bases sitting between them. Germline V gene data show CDR1 as LGHDT and CDR2 as YNNKEL (reference sequence).

In this sample, this clonotype turned up many times. V gene TRBV6-1 combines with J gene TRBJ2-4; 9 bases line up with TRBD2. J was trimmed by 0 bases and V by 6 bases; bases with no gene match: 9. CDR1 MNHNS and CDR2 SASEGT come from the germline V gene. The CDR3 loop spans 17 amino acids. The CDR3: CASSRTSSGIAKNIQYF. DNA of the CDR3: TGTGCCAGCAGCAGAACTTCTAGCGGGATAGCCAAAAACATTCAGTACTTC.

V usage is TRBV25-1 and J usage is TRBJ2-1; 7 positions agree with TRBD2. After removal of 6 bases from V and 6 bases from J, the junction contained 8 bases not matched to a gene. This CDR3 has 14 residues. CDR1 is MGHDK, CDR2 SYGVNS, per germline. CDR3 in amino acids: CASRGREGINEQFF. In DNA form, the CDR3 reads TGTGCCAGCAGGGGGAGGGAGGGGATCAATGAGCAGTTCTTC.

In its sample, this clonotype was seen many times. The V gene is TRBV7-9, the J gene TRBJ2-2; no definite D call. V lost 6 bases to trimming and J lost 2 bases, with 16 bases between them. Germline CDR1 and CDR2: SEHNR and FQNEAQ (reference sequence). This CDR3 comprises 16 residues. The CDR3 nucleotides are TGTGCCAGCAGTTCCAGATGGTGGGATAACACCGGGGAGCTGTTTTTT. Protein sequence: CASSSRWWDNTGELFF.

This clonotype was found many times. This chain joins TRBV6-1 and TRBJ2-1; 10 positions match TRBD2. The germline gives CDR1 MNHNS, CDR2 SASEGT. Unmatched junction bases numbered 5, after V lost 5 bases and J lost 4 bases. This CDR3 has 15 residues. The CDR3 loop is CASSIGLADYNEQFF. The CDR3 DNA follows: TGTGCCAGCAGTATAGGACTAGCGGATTACAATGAGCAGTTCTTC.

This clonotype was observed many times. The chain recombines TRBV30 with TRBJ2-7; D may be TRBD2 (5 bases). V was pared by 1 base and J by 7 bases, with 11 bases between. Germline V gene data show CDR1 as GTSNPN and CDR2 as SVGIG (reference sequence). The CDR3 loop spans 12 amino acids. The CDR3, as DNA: TGTGCCTGGAGTGCCTTCGGGGAGGAGCAGTACTTC. It codes for CAWSAFGEEQYF.

This clonotype came up many times. The chain uses TRBV7-8 and TRBJ2-1; D could derive from TRBD1 or TRBD2 (5 bases each). The CDR3 loop spans 14 amino acids. Germline V gives CDR1 SGHVS, CDR2 FQNEAQ. Deletions cut 2 bases from V and 7 bases from J, with 12 bases between. The CDR3 loop reads CASSLPQGPNEQFF. CDR3 in DNA: TGTGCCAGCAGCTTACCCCAGGGACCGAATGAGCAGTTCTTC.

J is TRBJ1-4 and V is TRBV25-1; D is uncertain. This CDR3 has 12 amino acids. V lost 3 bases and J 6 bases, leaving 5 bases between the germline ends. Per the germline V gene, CDR1 is MGHDK and CDR2 is SYGVNS. In DNA, the CDR3 is TGTGCCAGCAGTGACTGGGATGAAAAACTGTTTTTT. Protein: CASSDWDEKLFF.

This clonotype was seen more than once but under ten times. V is TRBV7-9 and J is TRBJ2-7, with 9 bases lining up with TRBD1. Germline CDR1 reads SEHNR; CDR2 reads FQNEAQ (reference sequence). V was pared by 0 bases and J by 2 bases, with 5 bases of the junction left unmatched. The CDR3 length is 16 residues. CDR3 in amino acids: CASSLAGWTGAYEQYF. CDR3 sequence (DNA): TGTGCCAGCAGCTTAGCGGGATGGACAGGGGCCTACGAGCAGTACTTC.

This clonotype has a handful of counts. V usage is TRBV6-2 or TRBV6-3 and J usage is TRBJ1-2; 8 bases line up with TRBD1. The CDR3 length is 15 residues. CDR1 MNHEY and CDR2 SVGEGT come from the germline V gene. With V trimmed by 2 bases and J by 5 bases, 7 bases remained unmatched. This chain's CDR3 is CASSYPRGQEYGYTF. In nucleotides, the CDR3 is TGTGCCAGCAGTTACCCCAGGGGGCAGGAGTATGGCTACACCTTC.

The sample holds many counts of this clonotype. The chain links TRBV6-5 to TRBJ1-1; 9 bases map to TRBD1. J lost 4 bases, V lost 0 bases, and 9 bases had no gene match. Germline CDR1 reads MNHEY; CDR2 reads SVGAGI. The CDR3 is 17 residues long. The CDR3 loop is CASSYSYTTGGFTEAFF. For the CDR3, the DNA is TGTGCCAGCAGTTACTCGTACACAACAGGGGGCTTCACTGAAGCTTTCTTT.

Note on this clonotype: This may arise from a read error, as a much more abundant clone is one base away. The CDR3 is CASSSGGPEAFF. Here the CDR3 DNA reads TGTGCCAGCAGTTCAGGGGGCCCTGAAGCTTTCTTT. The gene calls are TRBV28 and TRBJ1-1; 8 bases are shared with TRBD1. After removal of 4 bases from V and 6 bases from J, the junction contained 1 base not matched to a gene. CDR3 size: 12 residues. Germline values: CDR1 MDHEN, CDR2 SYDVKM.

This clonotype showed up many times. The gene calls are TRBV2 and TRBJ2-7; tentatively, D is TRBD1 or TRBD2 (6 bases each). Germline V lookup: CDR1 SNHLY, CDR2 FYNNEI. The CDR3 contains 15 residues. V lost 4 bases, J lost 0 bases, and 13 bases lay in between. The chain's CDR3 is CASSGLGGPSYEQYF. The CDR3 coding sequence is TGTGCCAGCAGTGGACTCGGGGGCCCCTCCTACGAGCAGTACTTC. Full variable domain (remainder filled in from reference TRBV2 and TRBJ2-7): EPEVTQTPSHQVTQMGQEVILRCVPISNHLYFYWYRQILGQKVEFLVSFYNNEISEKSEIFDDQFSVERPDGSNFTLKIRSTKLEDSAMYFCASSGLGGPSYEQYFGPGTRLTVT.

The rearrangement uses TRBV28 and TRBJ2-3, with TRBD2 identical over 9 bases. Per germline, CDR1 MDHEN and CDR2 SYDVKM. This CDR3 is built from 17 residues. With V trimmed by 1 base and J by 4 bases, 9 bases remained unmatched. This chain's CDR3 is CASSLSGSGSRADTQYF. Written as DNA, the CDR3 is TGTGCCAGCAGTTTATCAGGTAGCGGGAGTAGGGCAGATACGCAGTATTTT.

This clonotype is a singleton in its sample. J is TRBJ1-2 and V is TRBV6-1; 10 nucleotides align to TRBD1. The germline CDR1 and CDR2 sequences are MNHNS and SASEGT. The CDR3 has 14 amino acids. V shed 6 bases and J 4 bases; nucleotides not matched to a gene: 5. CDR3 loop: CASRRGQGLYGYTF. The CDR3 region has the DNA TGTGCCAGCAGGCGGGGACAGGGGCTCTATGGCTACACCTTC.

This clonotype was observed a handful of times. This chain joins TRBV7-8 and TRBJ1-5; 8 bases line up with TRBD1. The CDR3 is 17 amino acids. Germline V lookup: CDR1 SGHVS, CDR2 FQNEAQ. Losses at the gene ends were 4 bases for V and 0 bases for J; bases not matched to a gene: 8. The CDR3 DNA reads as TGTGCCAGCAGCTCCACAGGGGGTTACTATAGCAATCAGCCCCAGCATTTT. Its protein product is CASSSTGGYYSNQPQHF.

This clonotype was found many times. The chain combines TRBV28 with TRBJ2-2; a weak D match, TRBD2 (5 bases). Trimming pared 11 bases from V and 4 bases from J, leaving 14 bases between. CDR1 is MDHEN and CDR2 is SYDVKM in the germline V gene. This CDR3 spans 13 amino acids. The DNA for the CDR3 is TGTGCCGCCGGCGGGCATAGCACCGGGGAGCTGTTTTTT. It translates to CAAGGHSTGELFF.

This clonotype was counted ten times or more. The genes are TRBV7-2 and TRBJ2-6; D call uncertain. V lost 5 bases and J lost 0, with 5 bases in between. CDR3 length: 14 residues. CDR1 and CDR2 from the germline V gene are SGHTA and FQGNSA. The CDR3 DNA is TGTGCCAGCAGCGTGGACTCTGGGGCCAACGTCCTGACTTTC. Protein: CASSVDSGANVLTF.

The rearrangement links TRBV29-1 to TRBJ1-1; D is possibly TRBD1 (5 bases). Germline assignment: CDR1 SQVTM and CDR2 ANQGSEA. The CDR3 loop spans 13 amino acids. The V end was cut by 7 bases, the J end by 0 bases, with 12 bases between. The CDR3 loop is CSADPGLNTEAFF. The CDR3, as DNA: TGCAGCGCCGACCCAGGGTTGAACACTGAAGCTTTCTTT.

This clonotype has more than one count but fewer than ten. V usage is TRBV5-1 and J usage is TRBJ1-5, with D maybe TRBD1 (5 bases). Germline assignment: CDR1 SGHRS and CDR2 YFSETQ. The CDR3 is made up of 15 amino acids. V gave up 0 bases and J gave up 5 bases, with 12 bases separating them. CDR3 sequence reads: CASSLEGRYHQPQHF. CDR3 sequence (DNA): TGCGCCAGCAGCTTGGAGGGGAGATATCATCAGCCCCAGCATTTT.

At least ten counts were recorded for this clonotype. The rearrangement uses TRBV7-2 and TRBJ2-7; D unclear. Germline lookup yields CDR1 SGHTA and CDR2 FQGNSA. The CDR3 extends over 14 amino acids. The V end was cut by 1 base, the J end by 0 bases, with 7 bases between. As DNA, the CDR3 is TGTGCCAGCAGCTTAGACCCCAGCTCCTACGAGCAGTACTTC. This translates into CASSLDPSSYEQYF.

This clonotype was picked up many times. The chain couples TRBV7-2 to TRBJ2-1; maybe TRBD2 (6 bases). Per the germline V gene, CDR1 is SGHTA and CDR2 is FQGNSA. V was shortened by 5 bases and J by 9 bases, with 17 bases between the two germline ends. The CDR3 loop spans 14 amino acids. CDR3 region: CASSPQGGSREQFF. As DNA, the CDR3 is TGTGCCAGCAGCCCCCAAGGAGGGTCGCGTGAGCAGTTCTTC.

This chain uses TRBV3-1 with TRBJ1-2; D not resolved. CDR3 size: 13 residues. Trimming pared 0 bases from V and 8 bases from J, leaving 10 bases between. Per germline, CDR1 LGHDT and CDR2 YNNKEL (reference sequence). DNA for the CDR3: TGTGCCAGCAGCCAAGAATCATCGGGCGGCTACACCTTC. It codes for CASSQESSGGYTF.

The CDR3 region has the DNA TGTGCCAGCAGCGTCTCGACAGGGGAAGATGAAAAACTGTTTTTT. Translation: CASSVSTGEDEKLFF. The V and J genes are TRBV9 and TRBJ1-4; 8 bases agree with TRBD1. CDR3 length: 15 amino acids. The germline V gene encodes CDR1 SGDLS and CDR2 YYNGEE. The trim removed 2 bases at V and 6 bases at J, leaving 6 bases unmatched.

V and J are TRBV12-3 or TRBV12-4 and TRBJ2-7, with no clear D. The CDR3 consists of 11 residues. The CDR3 region is CDARGPYEQYF. The CDR3 DNA is TGTGATGCCCGAGGTCCCTACGAGCAGTACTTC.

This clonotype occurred a few times. The chain combines TRBV6-1 with TRBJ1-2; D call uncertain. V lost 6 bases, J lost 4 bases, and 15 bases lay in between. The CDR3 runs 14 residues. From germline, CDR1 is MNHNS and CDR2 SASEGT. CDR3 sequence reads: CASRPGSPGYGYTF. The DNA of the CDR3 is TGTGCCAGCAGACCGGGATCCCCCGGCTATGGCTACACCTTC.

The chain joins TRBV4-1 to TRBJ1-3; D is undetermined. The CDR3 is 17 amino acids. Germline V CDR1 and CDR2: MGHRA, YSYEKL. V lost 1 base and J lost 4, with 17 bases in between. CDR3 coding DNA: TGCGCCAGCAGCCAAGGGGAGACATCCACTTGGGGAAACACCATATATTTT. As protein: CASSQGETSTWGNTIYF.

This clonotype was found many times. The gene calls are TRBV29-1 and TRBJ2-7, with TRBD1 as a possible D gene (6 bases). CDR1 is SQVTM, CDR2 ANQGSEA, per germline. V lost 7 bases, J lost 4 bases, and 17 bases lay in between. This CDR3 has 13 residues. CDR3 loop: CSALTGTGYEQYF. As DNA, the CDR3 is TGCAGCGCCTTGACAGGCACTGGGTACGAGCAGTACTTC.

This clonotype was detected only a few times. The gene calls are TRBV5-6 and TRBJ1-1, with D perhaps TRBD1 (6 bases). CDR1 is SGHDT and CDR2 is YYEEEE in the germline V gene. Trimming cost V 2 bases and J 4 bases, with 18 bases left between them. The CDR3 covers 16 residues. The chain's CDR3 is CASSFWYGGRGTEAFF. DNA for the CDR3: TGTGCCAGCAGCTTCTGGTATGGGGGGCGCGGCACTGAAGCTTTCTTT.

This clonotype was picked up a small number of times. The rearrangement joins TRBV5-1 to TRBJ2-1, with TRBD1 matching over 11 bases. Germline trimming cut 4 bases from V and 5 bases from J; bases unmatched to any gene: 11. Germline-derived CDR1 and CDR2 are SGHRS and YFSETQ. The CDR3 sequence is 17 residues long. The DNA of the CDR3 is TGCGCCAGCAGCGCCCTTTCCGGGACAGGGGGTCACAATGAGCAGTTCTTC. It specifies CASSALSGTGGHNEQFF.